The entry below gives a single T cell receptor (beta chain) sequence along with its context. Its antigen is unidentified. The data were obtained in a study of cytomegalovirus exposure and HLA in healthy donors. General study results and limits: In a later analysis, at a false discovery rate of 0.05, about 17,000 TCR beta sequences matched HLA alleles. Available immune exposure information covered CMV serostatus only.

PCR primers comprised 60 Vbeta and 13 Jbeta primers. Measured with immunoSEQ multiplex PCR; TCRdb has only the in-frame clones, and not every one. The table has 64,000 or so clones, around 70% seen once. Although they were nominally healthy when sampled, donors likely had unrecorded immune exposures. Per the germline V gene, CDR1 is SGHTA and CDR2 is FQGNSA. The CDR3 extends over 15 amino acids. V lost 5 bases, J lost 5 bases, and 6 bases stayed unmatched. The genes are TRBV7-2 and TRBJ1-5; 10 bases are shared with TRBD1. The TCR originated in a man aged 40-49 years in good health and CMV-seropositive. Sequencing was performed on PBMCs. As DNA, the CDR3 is TGTGCCAGCAGCCGGACAGGGGGGTCGTATCAGCCCCAGCATTTT. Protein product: CASSRTGGSYQPQHF.